Following are 26 T cell receptor beta chains from one sample sequenced in a study of control samples from healthy donors and cancer patients. Produced via immunoSEQ multiplex PCR; TCRdb's table is partial and in-frame only. Here the sample spans just under 100,000 clones, more than 85% being singletons. The sequenced sample was blood. These receptors originate from a man younger than 35 in good health.

This chain connects TRBV25-1 to TRBJ2-1, with 8 bases identical to TRBD2. This CDR3 has 13 amino acids. J lost 4 bases, V lost 5 bases, and 1 base had no gene match. Germline-derived CDR1 and CDR2 are MGHDK and SYGVNS. The CDR3 DNA follows: TGTGCCAGCAGTCGGGGGGGATACAATGAGCAGTTCTTC. Translation gives CASSRGGYNEQFF.

The chain has TRBV7-2 and TRBJ2-7; D possibly uses TRBD1 or TRBD2 (6 bases each). There are 14 residues in the CDR3. V was trimmed by 5 bases and J by 3 bases, leaving 14 bases between them. Per germline, CDR1 SGHTA and CDR2 FQGNSA. The CDR3 bases are TGTGCCAGCAGCGGGGGCGGGACTGGCTACGAGCAGTACTTC. Protein: CASSGGGTGYEQYF.

The rearrangement joins TRBV4-1 to TRBJ2-1; 8 bases line up with TRBD2. Unmatched junction bases numbered 4, after V lost 4 bases and J lost 2 bases. Germline CDR1 and CDR2: MGHRA and YSYEKL. The length of the CDR3 is 15 residues. The CDR3 DNA follows: TGCGCCAGCAGCCTCAGCGGGGGACCCTACAATGAGCAGTTCTTC. It is translated as CASSLSGGPYNEQFF.

The genes are TRBV25-1 and TRBJ2-2, with D tentatively TRBD2 (6 bases). CDR1 and CDR2 (germline): MGHDK, SYGVNS. This CDR3 has 12 residues. Trimming removed 4 bases at V and 13 bases at J, with 13 bases between. CDR3 nucleotide sequence: TGTGCCAGCAGTGGTTTAAGGGGAGGGCTGTTTTTT. Translation: CASSGLRGGLFF.

The chain employs TRBV19 and TRBJ1-4; TRBD1 aligns across 7 bases. This CDR3 has 17 residues. Germline CDR1 reads LNHDA; CDR2 reads SQIVND (reference sequence). V shed 3 bases, J shed 8 bases, and the junction held 15 bases outside the gene matches. CDR3 DNA: TGTGCCAGTAGTATTCGGACGTTCGGAGGGGGCCAAGAAAAACTGTTTTTT. It codes for CASSIRTFGGGQEKLFF.

This chain links TRBV19 with TRBJ1-2; TRBD1 matches at 8 bases. Unmatched junction bases numbered 6, after V lost 3 bases and J lost 6 bases. Germline V lookup: CDR1 LNHDA, CDR2 SQIVND (reference sequence). The CDR3 runs 14 residues. CDR3 DNA sequence: TGTGCCAGTAGTATGCAGGGGGCTGTGAATGGCTACACCTTC. Translated, it gives CASSMQGAVNGYTF.

The chain couples TRBV7-8 to TRBJ2-7; 7 bases match TRBD2. The CDR3 runs to 15 residues. J gave up 1 base and V 1 base, and 4 bases lay outside the gene matches. CDR1 is SGHVS and CDR2 is FQNEAQ in the germline V gene. CDR3 DNA sequence: TGTGCCAGCAGCTTAGAAGCGGGGATTTCCTACGAGCAGTACTTC. Protein: CASSLEAGISYEQYF.

The chain links TRBV6-1 to TRBJ1-5, with D hard to call. The germline CDR1 and CDR2 sequences are MNHNS and SASEGT. The ends were cut back, 3 bases at V and 2 bases at J, with 11 bases in the middle. The CDR3 contains 15 residues. CDR3 loop: CASSDEAGGNQPQHF. CDR3 sequence (DNA): TGTGCCAGCAGTGATGAGGCCGGGGGCAATCAGCCCCAGCATTTT.

J is TRBJ1-1 and V is TRBV1. TRBV1 is flagged as a pseudogene. This CDR3 has 14 residues. The CDR3 DNA follows: TGCACCAGCAGCTTCCGGGAACGGAACACTGAAGCTTTCTTT. Protein: CTSSFRERNTEAFF.

This sequence joins TRBV29-1 and TRBJ1-4; D possibly corresponds to TRBD1 (6 bases). The CDR3 extends over 13 amino acids. CDR1 and CDR2 from the germline V gene are SQVTM and ANQGSEA. The V end lost 1 base, the J end lost 7 bases, and 10 bases lay between the germline ends. The CDR3 nucleotides read TGCAGCGTTGAAGGTGACAGGAGTGAAAAACTGTTTTTT. Protein product: CSVEGDRSEKLFF.

This clone was counted only a few times. The chain employs TRBV2 and TRBJ1-6; TRBD1 is a possible D gene (5 bases). This CDR3 spans 15 amino acids. Germline CDR1 is SNHLY and CDR2 is FYNNEI. Trimming removed 7 bases at V and 6 bases at J, with 16 bases between. In DNA, the CDR3 is TGTGCCAGCAACCCATTAGGGCAGGGTAATTCACCCCTCCACTTT. It yields the protein CASNPLGQGNSPLHF. The full variable domain, rest sourced from reference TRBV2 and TRBJ1-6, is EPEVTQTPSHQVTQMGQEVILRCVPISNHLYFYWYRQILGQKVEFLVSFYNNEISEKSEIFDDQFSVERPDGSNFTLKIRSTKLEDSAMYFCASNPLGQGNSPLHFGNGTRLTVT.

CDR3 nucleotide sequence: TGTGCCAGCAGCCCAGGGACCTCCTACAATGAGCAGTTCTTC. This gives the protein CASSPGTSYNEQFF. The rearrangement joins TRBV7-2 to TRBJ2-1; possibly TRBD1 or TRBD2 for D (5 bases each). Germline-derived CDR1 and CDR2 are SGHTA and FQGNSA. V was cut by 5 bases and J by 0 bases, with 8 bases left in between. There are 14 residues in the CDR3.

The sample holds one count of this clone. CDR3 in amino acids: CASSATNTGELFF. In nucleotides, the CDR3 is TGTGCCAGCAGTGCTACGAACACCGGGGAGCTGTTTTTT. V gene TRBV6-4 combines with J gene TRBJ2-2; D is undetermined. The germline V and J ends were trimmed by 4 bases and 0 bases, with 3 bases remaining between them. This CDR3 has 13 amino acids. Germline CDR1 is MRHNA and CDR2 is SNTAGT.

The chain is built from TRBV4-1 and TRBJ1-1, with D possibly TRBD1 on 5 matching bases. The CDR3 is 14 amino acids. Trimming left V 2 bases short and J 1 base short, with 8 bases between. Germline V gives CDR1 MGHRA, CDR2 YSYEKL. In nucleotides, the CDR3 is TGCGCCAGCAGCCAACGCGACAGGAACACTGAAGCTTTCTTT. This encodes CASSQRDRNTEAFF.

The chain has TRBV5-6 and TRBJ2-7; 7 bases align to TRBD1. The CDR3 extends over 15 amino acids. Germline V gives CDR1 SGHDT, CDR2 YYEEEE. V dropped 4 bases and J dropped 3; count of bases not matched to a gene: 10. CDR3 in DNA: TGTGCCAGCAGCCGCTCCGGGACAGCACTCTACGAGCAGTACTTC. Its translation: CASSRSGTALYEQYF. The full variable domain, in which reference TRBV5-6 and TRBJ2-7 provide the parts outside the CDR3, is DAGVTQSPTHLIKTRGQQVTLRCSPKSGHDTVSWYQQALGQGPQFIFQYYEEEERQRGNFPDRFSGHQFPNYSSELNVNALLLGDSALYLCASSRSGTALYEQYFGPGTRLTVT.

This chain joins TRBV2 and TRBJ1-5, with D possibly matching TRBD1 (5 bases). CDR1 is SNHLY, CDR2 FYNNEI, per germline. There are 18 residues in the CDR3. V dropped 5 bases and J dropped 0 bases, with 20 bases sitting between them. The CDR3 coding sequence is TGTGCCAGCAGTCCCCAGGGCTTGAGATTTTATAGCAATCAGCCCCAGCATTTT. Protein: CASSPQGLRFYSNQPQHF.

The chain joins TRBV27 to TRBJ2-2, with D tentatively TRBD1 or TRBD2 (6 bases each). CDR1 is MNHEY, CDR2 SMNVEV, per germline (reference sequence). V was cut by 7 bases and J by 1 base, with 13 bases left in between. CDR3 size: 15 residues. CDR3 in DNA: TGTGCCAGCACTCCGGGGGCAGGGAACACCGGGGAGCTGTTTTTT. Amino acid sequence: CASTPGAGNTGELFF.

This chain uses TRBV7-2 with TRBJ1-2, with 9 bases that match TRBD1. The germline gives CDR1 SGHTA, CDR2 FQGNSA. V gave up 5 bases and J gave up 5 bases; unmatched junction bases: 3. This CDR3 contains 13 residues. For the CDR3, the DNA is TGTGCCAGCAGCGCCGGGACAGGGTATGGCTACACCTTC. This codes for CASSAGTGYGYTF.

The V gene is TRBV5-8, the J gene TRBJ1-2; D not certain. Germline V gene data show CDR1 as SGHTS and CDR2 as YDEGEE. V lost 4 bases and J 6 bases, leaving 13 bases between the germline ends. The CDR3 spans 13 residues. CDR3 DNA: TGTGCCAGCAGCAGGGCTCCTTGGGATGGCTACACCTTC. As protein: CASSRAPWDGYTF.

This clone came up once. The genes are TRBV29-1 and TRBJ1-3; D remains ambiguous. V was trimmed by 7 bases and J by 1 base, leaving 17 bases between them. Germline-derived CDR1 and CDR2 are SQVTM and ANQGSEA. This CDR3 comprises 15 residues. CDR3 amino acids: CSATDRRTSGNTIYF. Written as DNA, the CDR3 is TGCAGCGCAACGGACCGCCGAACGTCTGGAAACACCATATATTTT.

This clone came up once. The chain joins TRBV18 to TRBJ2-2, with D uncertain. Germline lookup yields CDR1 KGHSH and CDR2 LQKENI. This CDR3 contains 14 residues. The ends were cut back, 2 bases at V and 6 bases at J, with 10 bases in the middle. This chain's CDR3 is CASSPVRVAGELFF. The CDR3 DNA sequence: TGTGCCAGCTCACCAGTCCGGGTGGCCGGGGAGCTGTTTTTT.

The chain employs TRBV27 and TRBJ2-7, with D perhaps TRBD2 (5 bases). CDR3 length equals 14 residues. Per the germline V gene, CDR1 is MNHEY and CDR2 is SMNVEV (reference sequence). Trimming shortened V by 2 bases and J by 7 bases, and 15 bases separated the two germline ends. CDR3 residues: CASSLTADSTEQYF. The CDR3 bases are TGTGCCAGCAGTTTAACAGCGGACTCTACGGAGCAGTACTTC.

The chain employs TRBV6-6 and TRBJ2-3, with 8 bases that match TRBD2. Looked up from germline, CDR1 is MNHNY and CDR2 is SVGAGI (reference sequence). This CDR3 spans 16 amino acids. With V trimmed by 5 bases and J by 2 bases, 9 bases remained unmatched. CDR3 sequence reads: CASSPSIAGPTDTQYF. CDR3 coding DNA: TGTGCCAGCAGTCCATCCATAGCGGGGCCCACAGATACGCAGTATTTT.

The chain uses TRBV6-1 and TRBJ1-2; D unclear. Germline-derived CDR1 and CDR2 are MNHNS and SASEGT. Between the trimmed V and J ends, which lost 3 bases and 8 bases, there was a span of 13 bases. The CDR3 length is 13 residues. CDR3 amino acids: CASSDRRARGYTF. CDR3 coding DNA: TGTGCCAGCAGTGATAGAAGGGCTAGGGGCTACACCTTC.

This clone was counted a single time. This rearrangement joins TRBV25-1 to TRBJ1-2, with D hard to call. The CDR3 contains 13 residues. Deletions cut 5 bases from V and 4 bases from J, with 11 bases between. Per the germline V gene, CDR1 is MGHDK and CDR2 is SYGVNS. The CDR3 region is CASSMSQPYGYTF. CDR3 sequence (DNA): TGTGCCAGCAGTATGTCACAACCCTATGGCTACACCTTC.

The V and J genes are TRBV5-1 and TRBJ1-2, with a tentative D call TRBD1 (6 bases). From germline, CDR1 is SGHRS and CDR2 YFSETQ. This CDR3 has 15 amino acids. With 0 bases removed from V and 0 bases from J, the gap between germline ends came to 9 bases. The CDR3 DNA is TGCGCCAGCAGCTTGGGGACAGCAACTAACTATGGCTACACCTTC. Translating gives CASSLGTATNYGYTF.